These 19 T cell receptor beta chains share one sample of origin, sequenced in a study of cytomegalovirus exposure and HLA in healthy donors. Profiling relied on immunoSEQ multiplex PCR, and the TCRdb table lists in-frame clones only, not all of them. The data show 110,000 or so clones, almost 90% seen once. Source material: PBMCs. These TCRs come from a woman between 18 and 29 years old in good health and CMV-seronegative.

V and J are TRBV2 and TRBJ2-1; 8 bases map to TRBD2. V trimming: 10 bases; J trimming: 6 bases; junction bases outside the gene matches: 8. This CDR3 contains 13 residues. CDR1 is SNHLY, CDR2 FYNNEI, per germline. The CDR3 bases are TGTGCCACCAACCGAGGGACTAGCAATGAGCAGTTCTTC. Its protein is CATNRGTSNEQFF.

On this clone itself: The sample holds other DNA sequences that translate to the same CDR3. The CDR3 bases are TGCGCCAGCAGCCCGGACAGGGGGACTGAAGCTTTCTTT. It encodes CASSPDRGTEAFF. This sequence joins TRBV4-3 and TRBJ1-1; 10 positions agree with TRBD1. The CDR3 has 13 amino acids. V lost 4 bases to trimming and J lost 5 bases; unmatched junction nucleotides: 1. Per germline, CDR1 LGHNA and CDR2 YSLEER.

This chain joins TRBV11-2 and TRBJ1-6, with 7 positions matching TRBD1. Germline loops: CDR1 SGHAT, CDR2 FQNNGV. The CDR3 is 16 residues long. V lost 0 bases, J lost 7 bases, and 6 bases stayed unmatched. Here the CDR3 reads CASSLDLRDSNSPLHF. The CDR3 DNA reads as TGTGCCAGCAGCTTAGATCTCCGGGACAGCAATTCACCCCTCCACTTT.

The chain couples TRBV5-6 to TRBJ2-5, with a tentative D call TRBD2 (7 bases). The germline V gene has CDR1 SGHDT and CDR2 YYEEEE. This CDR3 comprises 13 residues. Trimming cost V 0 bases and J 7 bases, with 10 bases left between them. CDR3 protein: CASSLGGGGTQYF. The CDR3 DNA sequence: TGTGCCAGCAGCTTGGGGGGAGGGGGGACCCAGTACTTC.

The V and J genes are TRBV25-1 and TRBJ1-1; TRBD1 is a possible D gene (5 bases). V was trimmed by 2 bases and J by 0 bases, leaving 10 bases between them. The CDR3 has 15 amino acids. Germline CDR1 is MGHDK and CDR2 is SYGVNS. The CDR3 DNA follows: TGTGCCAGCAGTGAACAGGGCATCATGAACACTGAAGCTTTCTTT. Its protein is CASSEQGIMNTEAFF.

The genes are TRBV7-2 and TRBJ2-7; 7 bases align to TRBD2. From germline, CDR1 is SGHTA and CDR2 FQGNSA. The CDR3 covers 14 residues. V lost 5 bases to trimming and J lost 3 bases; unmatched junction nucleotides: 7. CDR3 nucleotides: TGTGCCAGCAGCACAAGCGGGACCCTCTACGAGCAGTACTTC. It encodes CASSTSGTLYEQYF.

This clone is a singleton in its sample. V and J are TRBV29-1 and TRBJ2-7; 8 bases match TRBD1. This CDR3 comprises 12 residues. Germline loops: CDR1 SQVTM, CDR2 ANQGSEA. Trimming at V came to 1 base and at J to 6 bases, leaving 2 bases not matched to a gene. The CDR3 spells CSVEATGGEQYF. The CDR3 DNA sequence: TGCAGCGTTGAAGCCACAGGGGGCGAGCAGTACTTC.

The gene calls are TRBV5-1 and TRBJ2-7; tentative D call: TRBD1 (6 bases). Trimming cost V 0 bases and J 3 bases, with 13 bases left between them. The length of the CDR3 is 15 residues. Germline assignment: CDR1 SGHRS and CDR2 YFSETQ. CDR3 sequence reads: CASSLAAGVGYEQYF. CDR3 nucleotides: TGCGCCAGCAGCTTGGCCGCAGGGGTCGGCTACGAGCAGTACTTC.

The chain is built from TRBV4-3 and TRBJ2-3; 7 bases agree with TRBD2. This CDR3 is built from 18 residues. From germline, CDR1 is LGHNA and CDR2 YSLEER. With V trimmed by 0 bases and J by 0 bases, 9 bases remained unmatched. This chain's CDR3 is CASSQEIAGSASTDTQYF. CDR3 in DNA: TGCGCCAGCAGCCAAGAAATAGCGGGTAGCGCTAGCACAGATACGCAGTATTTT.

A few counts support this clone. Here the CDR3 reads CASSLGLADNEQFF. CDR3 nucleotide sequence: TGTGCCAGTAGTCTTGGACTAGCGGACAATGAGCAGTTCTTC. This chain uses TRBV19 with TRBJ2-1; 10 nucleotides line up with TRBD2. The junction had 3 bases not matched to a gene; V was cut back by 5 bases and J by 5 bases. Germline lookup yields CDR1 LNHDA and CDR2 SQIVND (reference sequence). This CDR3 has 14 residues. Using reference TRBV19 and TRBJ2-1 for the parts outside the CDR3, the full variable domain is DGGITQSPKYLFRKEGQNVTLSCEQNLNHDAMYWYRQDPGQGLRLIYYSQIVNDFQKGDIAEGYSVSREKKESFPLTVTSAQKNPTAFYLCASSLGLADNEQFFGPGTRLTVL.

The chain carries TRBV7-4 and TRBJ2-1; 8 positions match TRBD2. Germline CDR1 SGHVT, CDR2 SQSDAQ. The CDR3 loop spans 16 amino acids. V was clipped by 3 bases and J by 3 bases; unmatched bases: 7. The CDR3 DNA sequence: TGTGCCAGCAGCTTTACTAGCGGAGTATACTACAATGAGCAGTTCTTC. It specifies CASSFTSGVYYNEQFF.

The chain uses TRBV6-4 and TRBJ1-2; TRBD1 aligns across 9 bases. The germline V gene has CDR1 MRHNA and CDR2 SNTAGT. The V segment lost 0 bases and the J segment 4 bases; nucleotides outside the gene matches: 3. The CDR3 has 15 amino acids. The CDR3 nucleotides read TGTGCCAGCAGTGACTCGCCGGGACAGGGCTATGGCTACACCTTC. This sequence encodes CASSDSPGQGYGYTF.

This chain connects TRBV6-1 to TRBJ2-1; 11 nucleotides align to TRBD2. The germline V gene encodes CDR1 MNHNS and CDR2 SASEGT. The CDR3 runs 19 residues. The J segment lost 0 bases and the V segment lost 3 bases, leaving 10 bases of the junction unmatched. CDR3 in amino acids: CASSEAASGGLSSYNEQFF. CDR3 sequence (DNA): TGTGCCAGCAGTGAGGCGGCTAGCGGGGGGCTAAGCTCCTACAATGAGCAGTTCTTC.

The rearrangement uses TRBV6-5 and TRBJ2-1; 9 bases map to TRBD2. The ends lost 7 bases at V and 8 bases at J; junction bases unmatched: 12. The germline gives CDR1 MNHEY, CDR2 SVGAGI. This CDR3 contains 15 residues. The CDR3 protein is CASIGEAGGHYEQFF. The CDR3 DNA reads TGTGCCAGCATAGGCGAGGCGGGGGGGCACTATGAGCAGTTCTTC.

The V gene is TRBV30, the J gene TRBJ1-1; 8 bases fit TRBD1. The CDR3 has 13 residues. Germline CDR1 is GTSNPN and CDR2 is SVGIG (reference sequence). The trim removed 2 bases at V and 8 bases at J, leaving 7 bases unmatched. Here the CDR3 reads CAWSRTGTSEAFF. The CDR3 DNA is TGTGCCTGGAGTCGGACAGGGACGTCGGAAGCTTTCTTT. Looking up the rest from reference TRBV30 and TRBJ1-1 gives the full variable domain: SQTIHQWPATLVQPVGSPLSLECTVEGTSNPNLYWYRQAAGRGLQLLFYSVGIGQISSEVPQNLSASRPQDRQFILSSKKLLLSDSGFYLCAWSRTGTSEAFFGQGTRLTVV.

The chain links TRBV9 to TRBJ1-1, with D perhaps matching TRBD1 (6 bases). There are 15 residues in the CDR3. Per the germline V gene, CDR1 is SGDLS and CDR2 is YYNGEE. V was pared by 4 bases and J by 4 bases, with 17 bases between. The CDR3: CASSSWDTGITEAFF. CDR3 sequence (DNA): TGTGCCAGCAGCTCATGGGACACCGGGATCACTGAAGCTTTCTTT.

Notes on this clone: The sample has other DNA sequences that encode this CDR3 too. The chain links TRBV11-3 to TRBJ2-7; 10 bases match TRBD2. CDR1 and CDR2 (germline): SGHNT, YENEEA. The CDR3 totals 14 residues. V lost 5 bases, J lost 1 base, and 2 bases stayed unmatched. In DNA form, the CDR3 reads TGTGCCAGCAGCCCGACTAGCGGGTCCTACGAGCAGTACTTC. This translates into CASSPTSGSYEQYF.

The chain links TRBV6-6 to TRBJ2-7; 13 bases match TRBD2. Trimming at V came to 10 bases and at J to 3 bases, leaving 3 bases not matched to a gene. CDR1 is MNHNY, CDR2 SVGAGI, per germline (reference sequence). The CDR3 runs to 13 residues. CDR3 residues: CAIRTSGSYEQYF. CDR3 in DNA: TGTGCCATCCGGACTAGCGGGAGCTACGAGCAGTACTTC.

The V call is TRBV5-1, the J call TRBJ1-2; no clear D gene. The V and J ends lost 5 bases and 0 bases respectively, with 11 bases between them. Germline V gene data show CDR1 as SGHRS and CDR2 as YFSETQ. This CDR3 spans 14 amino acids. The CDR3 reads CASRMVVANYGYTF. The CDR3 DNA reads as TGCGCCAGCAGAATGGTGGTAGCTAACTATGGCTACACCTTC. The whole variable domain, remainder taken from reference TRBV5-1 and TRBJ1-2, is KAGVTQTPRYLIKTRGQQVTLSCSPISGHRSVSWYQQTPGQGLQFLFEYFSETQRNKGNFPGRFSGRQFSNSRSEMNVSTLELGDSALYLCASRMVVANYGYTFGSGTRLTVV.